The 19 T cell receptor beta chains in this list originate from one sample, sequenced in a study of blood T cell repertoires in COVID-19. TCRdb keeps only in-frame clones here, not all; method: immunoSEQ multiplex PCR. In the table there are 130,000 to 150,000 clones, 80% to 90% of which are singletons. The sequenced sample was peripheral blood. The receptors derive from a man between 18 and 29 years old with COVID-19, enrolled during active disease.

This chain connects TRBV10-3 to TRBJ2-3; 8 nucleotides align to TRBD2. The CDR3 runs 15 residues. Germline assignment: CDR1 ENHRY and CDR2 SYGVKD. V was clipped by 6 bases and J by 4 bases; unmatched bases: 9. This CDR3 is CAISEAGVGADTQYF. DNA for the CDR3: TGTGCCATCAGCGAAGCGGGAGTTGGGGCAGATACGCAGTATTTT.

The rearrangement joins TRBV15 to TRBJ1-6; tentatively, D is TRBD1 (5 bases). With 1 base removed from V and 8 bases from J, the gap between germline ends came to 9 bases. This CDR3 comprises 14 residues. Germline CDR1 and CDR2: LNHNV and YYDKDF (reference sequence). This chain's CDR3 is CATSRAGRDSPLHF. In nucleotides, the CDR3 is TGTGCCACCAGCAGAGCAGGGCGAGATTCACCCCTCCACTTT. The full variable domain, its missing parts supplied by reference TRBV15 and TRBJ1-6, is DAMVIQNPRYQVTQFGKPVTLSCSQTLNHNVMYWYQQKSSQAPKLLFHYYDKDFNNEADTPDNFQSRRPNTSFCFLDIRSPGLGDTAMYLCATSRAGRDSPLHFGNGTRLTVT.

The chain recombines TRBV6-2 or TRBV6-3 with TRBJ2-5, with TRBD2 matching over 8 bases. CDR3 length: 16 residues. Germline V gene data show CDR1 as MNHEY and CDR2 as SVGEGT. V was pared by 5 bases and J by 1 base, with 9 bases of the junction left unmatched. The CDR3 DNA is TGTGCCAGCAGTAGAACGGGTCTAGCGGGCCAAGAGACCCAGTACTTC. As protein: CASSRTGLAGQETQYF.

The chain is built from TRBV4-1 and TRBJ2-2, with TRBD2 matching 11 bases. CDR3 length: 22 residues. V gave up 0 bases and J gave up 5 bases; unmatched junction bases: 20. The germline V gene encodes CDR1 MGHRA and CDR2 YSYEKL. The CDR3: CASSQDDWRIAGGPGGTGELFF. As DNA, the CDR3 is TGCGCCAGCAGCCAAGATGATTGGAGGATAGCGGGAGGGCCAGGGGGTACCGGGGAGCTGTTTTTT.

This chain joins TRBV15 and TRBJ2-1; TRBD1 matches 7 bases. Germline values: CDR1 LNHNV, CDR2 YYDKDF (reference sequence). The length of the CDR3 is 13 residues. The J segment lost 8 bases and the V segment lost 10 bases, leaving 11 bases of the junction unmatched. Here the CDR3 reads CAITEGARDEQFF. For the CDR3, the DNA is TGTGCCATCACCGAGGGGGCTAGGGATGAGCAGTTCTTC.

The rearrangement uses TRBV19 and TRBJ1-6; TRBD1 is a possible D gene (5 bases). Trimming left V 5 bases short and J 10 bases short, with 18 bases between. CDR3 length: 15 residues. CDR1 LNHDA and CDR2 SQIVND come from the germline V gene (reference sequence). In DNA form, the CDR3 reads TGTGCCAGTAGTCTCGTCGGGGGGTCGCAGTCACCCCTCCACTTT. Amino acids: CASSLVGGSQSPLHF.

For this clone: This sample includes further DNA sequences coding for the same CDR3. The rearrangement uses TRBV15 and TRBJ2-7; TRBD1 agrees at 9 bases. The germline V gene encodes CDR1 LNHNV and CDR2 YYDKDF (reference sequence). CDR3 length: 15 residues. Losses at the gene ends were 3 bases for V and 4 bases for J; bases not matched to a gene: 7. The CDR3 reads CATSSSPGQGYEQYF. The CDR3 DNA follows: TGTGCCACCAGCAGCTCTCCGGGACAGGGATACGAGCAGTACTTC.

This clone was seen a single time. The chain combines TRBV19 with TRBJ2-1; D remains ambiguous. Germline V gene lookup returns CDR1 LNHDA and CDR2 SQIVND (reference sequence). The CDR3 length is 15 residues. V was clipped by 3 bases and J by 6 bases, with 15 bases between them. The CDR3 coding sequence is TGTGCCAGTAGTATTGGGTACGTACAGTTCAATGAGCAGTTCTTC. This translates into CASSIGYVQFNEQFF.

This clone has a single count. V is TRBV27 and J is TRBJ2-2; D not resolved. CDR1 and CDR2 from the germline V gene are MNHEY and SMNVEV (reference sequence). V was shortened by 4 bases and J by 1 base, with 4 bases between the two germline ends. CDR3 length: 13 amino acids. The chain's CDR3 is CASSYGNTGELFF. In DNA form, the CDR3 reads TGTGCCAGCAGTTACGGGAACACCGGGGAGCTGTTTTTT.

This clone was recorded only once. CDR3 protein: CATIGGGTDTQYF. CDR3 coding DNA: TGTGCCACCATCGGAGGAGGAACAGATACGCAGTATTTT. The chain has TRBV15 and TRBJ2-3; maybe TRBD2 (5 bases). Trimming took 7 bases from V and 3 from J, leaving 11 bases between them. Germline V CDR1 and CDR2: LNHNV, YYDKDF (reference sequence). CDR3 length equals 13 residues.

This clone was seen just once. The rearrangement uses TRBV11-2 and TRBJ1-4; 11 bases align to TRBD1. The CDR3 totals 18 residues. V lost 5 bases to trimming and J lost 5 bases; unmatched junction nucleotides: 13. In germline, CDR1 is SGHAT, CDR2 FQNNGV. CDR3 nucleotide sequence: TGTGCCAGCAGCCATGGGGGACACTGGGACAGGGGGAATGAAAAACTGTTTTTT. Protein: CASSHGGHWDRGNEKLFF.

In regard to this clone: The sample has other DNA sequences that encode this CDR3 too. The rearrangement uses TRBV27 and TRBJ1-1, with a possible D match to TRBD1 (6 bases). The V end lost 3 bases, the J end lost 5 bases, and 13 bases lay between the germline ends. Germline-derived CDR1 and CDR2 are MNHEY and SMNVEV (reference sequence). This CDR3 is built from 14 residues. The CDR3 loop is CASSLGGGGTEAFF. CDR3 nucleotide sequence: TGTGCCAGCAGTTTGGGTGGGGGCGGAACTGAAGCTTTCTTT.

As regards this clone: One junction end disagrees with the germline gene, perhaps due to a read error. The gene calls are TRBV9 and TRBJ1-1; 7 bases agree with TRBD1. Per germline, CDR1 SGDLS and CDR2 YYNGEE. CDR3 length: 14 amino acids. In nucleotides, the CDR3 is TGTGCCAGCAGCCCCCAGTCGGGACAGACTGCAGCTTTCTTT. Protein: CASSPQSGQTAAFF.

The chain links TRBV3-1 (or the pseudogene TRBV3-2) to TRBJ2-5; D possibly corresponds to TRBD1 (5 bases). The CDR3 consists of 15 residues. The V end was cut by 4 bases, the J end by 4 bases, with 16 bases between. CDR1 and CDR2 (germline): LGHDT, YNNKEL (reference sequence). The CDR3 DNA follows: TGTGCCAGCAGCCTCCCCGGAAGGGGTGCAGAGACCCAGTACTTC. It yields the protein CASSLPGRGAETQYF.

About this clone: The germline gene is not matched at one end of the junction; a read error may be the cause. This chain connects TRBV7-9 to TRBJ1-4; D not certain. The CDR3 runs to 15 residues. Germline V gene lookup returns CDR1 SEHNR and CDR2 FQNEAQ (reference sequence). The DNA for the CDR3 is TGTGCCAGCAGCTTGGGTCACGAGGGTAATGAAAAACTGCTTTTT. This sequence encodes CASSLGHEGNEKLLF.

V is TRBV11-1 and J is TRBJ2-1; 10 positions agree with TRBD2. Germline CDR1 reads SGHAT; CDR2 reads FQDESV (reference sequence). The junction had 7 bases not matched to a gene; V was cut back by 7 bases and J by 4 bases. CDR3 length equals 15 residues. CDR3 sequence: CASTSSGSLYNEQFF. The CDR3 DNA sequence: TGTGCCAGCACATCTAGCGGGAGTTTGTACAATGAGCAGTTCTTC.

Written as DNA, the CDR3 is TGTGCCACCAGCAGAGAAAAAGGGGCGGGGGAAAAACTGTTTTTT. Its translation is CATSREKGAGEKLFF. V and J are TRBV15 and TRBJ1-4; D is possibly TRBD1 (5 bases). V was shortened by 0 bases and J by 8 bases, with 13 bases between the two germline ends. There are 15 residues in the CDR3. From germline, CDR1 is LNHNV and CDR2 YYDKDF (reference sequence).

In this sample, this clone turned up a few times. V usage is TRBV12-3 or TRBV12-4 and J usage is TRBJ1-1; D may be TRBD1 (5 bases). This CDR3 is 12 amino acids long. V shed 6 bases and J shed 5 bases, with 10 bases lying between them. Here the CDR3 reads CASSRDWTEAFF. Written as DNA, the CDR3 is TGTGCCAGCAGCCGGGACTGGACTGAAGCTTTCTTT.

The chain links TRBV11-1 to TRBJ2-1; D remains unclear. V lost 2 bases, J lost 5 bases, and 10 bases lay in between. Germline CDR1 reads SGHAT; CDR2 reads FQDESV (reference sequence). The CDR3 runs to 14 residues. The CDR3 nucleotides are TGTGCCAGCAGCTTACTGTCTTCCGACAATGAGCAGTTCTTC. It encodes CASSLLSSDNEQFF.